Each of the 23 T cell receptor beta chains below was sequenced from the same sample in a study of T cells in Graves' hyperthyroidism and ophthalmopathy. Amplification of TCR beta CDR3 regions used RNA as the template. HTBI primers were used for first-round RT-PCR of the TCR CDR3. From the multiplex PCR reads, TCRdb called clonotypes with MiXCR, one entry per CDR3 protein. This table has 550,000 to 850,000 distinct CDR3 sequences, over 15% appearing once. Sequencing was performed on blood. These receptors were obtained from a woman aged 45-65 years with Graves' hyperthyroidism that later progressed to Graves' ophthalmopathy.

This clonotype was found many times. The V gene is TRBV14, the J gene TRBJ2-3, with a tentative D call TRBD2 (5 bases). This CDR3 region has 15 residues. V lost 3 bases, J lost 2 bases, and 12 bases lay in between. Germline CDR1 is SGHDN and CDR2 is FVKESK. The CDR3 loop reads CASSHRRVYTDTQYF. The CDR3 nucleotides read TGTGCCAGCAGCCATCGGCGGGTCTACACAGATACGCAGTATTTT.

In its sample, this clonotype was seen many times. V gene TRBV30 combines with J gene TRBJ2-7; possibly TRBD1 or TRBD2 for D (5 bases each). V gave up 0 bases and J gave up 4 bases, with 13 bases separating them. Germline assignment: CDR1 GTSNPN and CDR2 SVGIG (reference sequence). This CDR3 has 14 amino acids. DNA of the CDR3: TGTGCCTGGAGTGTGGGACGGTGGGGGTACGAGCAGTACTTC. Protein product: CAWSVGRWGYEQYF.

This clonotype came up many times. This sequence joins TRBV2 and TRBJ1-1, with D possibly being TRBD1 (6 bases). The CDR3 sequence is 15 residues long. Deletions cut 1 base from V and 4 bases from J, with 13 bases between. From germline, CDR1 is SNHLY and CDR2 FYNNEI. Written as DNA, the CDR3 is TGTGCCAGCAGTGAAGTCGGGGGCTATGGCACTGAAGCTTTCTTT. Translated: CASSEVGGYGTEAFF.

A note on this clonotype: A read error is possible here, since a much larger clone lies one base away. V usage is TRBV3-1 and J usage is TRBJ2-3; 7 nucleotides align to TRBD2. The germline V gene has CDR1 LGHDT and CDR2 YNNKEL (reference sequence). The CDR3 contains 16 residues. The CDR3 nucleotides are TGTGCCAGCAGCCAAGACGGGGGGTTAAGCATAGATACGCAGTATTTT. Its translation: CASSQDGGLSIDTQYF.

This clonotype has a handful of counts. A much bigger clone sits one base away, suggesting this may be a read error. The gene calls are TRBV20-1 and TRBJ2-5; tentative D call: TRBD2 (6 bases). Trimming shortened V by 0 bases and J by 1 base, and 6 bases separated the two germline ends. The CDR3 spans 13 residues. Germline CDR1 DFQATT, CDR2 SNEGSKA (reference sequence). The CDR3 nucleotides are TGCAGTGCTAGAGACGGGGGCCAAGAGACCCAGTACTTC. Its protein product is CSARDGGQETQYF.

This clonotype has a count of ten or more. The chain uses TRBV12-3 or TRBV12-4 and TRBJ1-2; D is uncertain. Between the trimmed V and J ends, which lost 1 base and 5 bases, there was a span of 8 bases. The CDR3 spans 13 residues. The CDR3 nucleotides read TGTGCCAGCAGTTTAGTGGTAGAGTATGGCTACACCTTC. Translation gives CASSLVVEYGYTF.

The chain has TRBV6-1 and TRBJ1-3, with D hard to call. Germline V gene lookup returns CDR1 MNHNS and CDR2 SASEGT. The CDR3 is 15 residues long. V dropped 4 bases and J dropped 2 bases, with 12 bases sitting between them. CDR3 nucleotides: TGTGCCAGCAGTGCGACTCGGTCGACTGGAAACACCATATATTTT. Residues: CASSATRSTGNTIYF.

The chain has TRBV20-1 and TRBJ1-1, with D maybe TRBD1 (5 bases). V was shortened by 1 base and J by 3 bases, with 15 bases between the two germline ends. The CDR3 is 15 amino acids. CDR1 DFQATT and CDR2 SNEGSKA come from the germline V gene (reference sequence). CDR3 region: CSARVRGGLHTEAFF. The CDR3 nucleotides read TGCAGTGCTAGAGTCCGGGGCGGTTTGCACACTGAAGCTTTCTTT.

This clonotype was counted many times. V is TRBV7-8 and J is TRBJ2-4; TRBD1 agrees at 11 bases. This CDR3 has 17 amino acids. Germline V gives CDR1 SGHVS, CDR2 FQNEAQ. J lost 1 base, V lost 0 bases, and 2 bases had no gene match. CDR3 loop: CASSLAGTGGAKNIQYF. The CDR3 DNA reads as TGTGCCAGCAGCTTAGCAGGGACAGGGGGTGCCAAAAACATTCAGTACTTC.

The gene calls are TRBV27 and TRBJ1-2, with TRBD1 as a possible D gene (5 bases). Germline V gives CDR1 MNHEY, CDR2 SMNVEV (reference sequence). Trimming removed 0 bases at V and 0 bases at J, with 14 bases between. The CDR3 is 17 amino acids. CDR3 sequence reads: CASSLSTGVGANYGYTF. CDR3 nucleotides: TGTGCCAGCAGTTTATCGACGGGGGTGGGAGCTAACTATGGCTACACCTTC.

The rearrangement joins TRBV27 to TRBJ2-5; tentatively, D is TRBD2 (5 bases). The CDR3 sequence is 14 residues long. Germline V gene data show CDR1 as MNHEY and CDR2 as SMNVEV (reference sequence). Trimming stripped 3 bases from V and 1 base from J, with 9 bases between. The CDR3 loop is CASSFSRGQETQYF. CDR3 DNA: TGTGCCAGCAGTTTTTCCCGGGGCCAAGAGACCCAGTACTTC.

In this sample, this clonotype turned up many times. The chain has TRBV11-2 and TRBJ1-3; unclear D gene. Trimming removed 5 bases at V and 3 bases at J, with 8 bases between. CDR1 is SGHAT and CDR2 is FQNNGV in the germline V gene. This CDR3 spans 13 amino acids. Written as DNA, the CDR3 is TGTGCCAGCAGCCCGACCGTTGGAAACACCATATATTTT. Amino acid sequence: CASSPTVGNTIYF.

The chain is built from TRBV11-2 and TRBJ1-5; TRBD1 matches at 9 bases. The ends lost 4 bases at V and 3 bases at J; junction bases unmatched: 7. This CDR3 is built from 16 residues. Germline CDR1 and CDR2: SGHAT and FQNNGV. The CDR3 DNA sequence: TGTGCCAGCAGCTCCCGGACAGGGGACCTCAATCAGCCCCAGCATTTT. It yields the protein CASSSRTGDLNQPQHF.

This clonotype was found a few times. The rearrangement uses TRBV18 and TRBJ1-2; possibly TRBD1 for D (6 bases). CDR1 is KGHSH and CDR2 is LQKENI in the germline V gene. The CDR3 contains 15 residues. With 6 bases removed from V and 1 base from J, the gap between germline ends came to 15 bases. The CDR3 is CASSPKDRSNYGYTF. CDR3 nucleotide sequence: TGTGCCAGCTCCCCAAAAGACAGGAGTAACTATGGCTACACCTTC.

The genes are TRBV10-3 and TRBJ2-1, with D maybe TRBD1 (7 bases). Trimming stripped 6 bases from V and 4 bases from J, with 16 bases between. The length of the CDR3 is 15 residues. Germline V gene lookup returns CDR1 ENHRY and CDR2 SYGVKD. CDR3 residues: CAIREGDSGYNEQFF. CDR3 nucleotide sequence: TGTGCCATCAGGGAGGGGGACAGCGGGTACAATGAGCAGTTCTTC.

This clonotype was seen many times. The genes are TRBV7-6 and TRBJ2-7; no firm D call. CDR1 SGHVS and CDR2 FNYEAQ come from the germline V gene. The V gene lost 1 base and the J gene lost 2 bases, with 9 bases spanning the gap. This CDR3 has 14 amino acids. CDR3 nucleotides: TGTGCCAGCAGCTTAGAGGAAAAAACCTACGAGCAGTACTTC. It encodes CASSLEEKTYEQYF. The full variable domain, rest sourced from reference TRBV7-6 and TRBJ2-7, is GAGVSQSPRYKVTKRGQDVALRCDPISGHVSLYWYRQALGQGPEFLTYFNYEAQQDKSGLPNDRFSAERPEGSISTLTIQRTEQRDSAMYRCASSLEEKTYEQYFGPGTRLTVT.

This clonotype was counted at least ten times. Here the CDR3 reads CASSLASGGEETQYF. CDR3 coding DNA: TGTGCCAGCAGCTTAGCAAGCGGGGGGGAAGAGACCCAGTACTTC. This rearrangement joins TRBV11-2 to TRBJ2-5; 10 bases match TRBD2. Per germline, CDR1 SGHAT and CDR2 FQNNGV. The CDR3 loop spans 15 amino acids. V lost 1 base and J lost 3; bases outside the gene matches: 2.

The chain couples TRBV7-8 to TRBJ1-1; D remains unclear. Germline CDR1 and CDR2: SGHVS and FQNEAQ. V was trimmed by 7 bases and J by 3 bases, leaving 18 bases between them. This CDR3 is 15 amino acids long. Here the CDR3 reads CASTLAPGLDTEAFF. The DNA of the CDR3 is TGTGCCAGCACCCTCGCACCCGGTTTGGACACTGAAGCTTTCTTT. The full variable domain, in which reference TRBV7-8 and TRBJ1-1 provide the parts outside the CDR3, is GAGVSQSPRYKVAKRGQDVALRCDPISGHVSLFWYQQALGQGPEFLTYFQNEAQLDKSGLPSDRFFAERPEGSVSTLKIQRTQQEDSAVYLCASTLAPGLDTEAFFGQGTRLTVV.

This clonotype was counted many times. CDR3 coding DNA: TGTGCCATCAGTGGCGGGACAGTGGAGACCCAGTACTTC. Its protein is CAISGGTVETQYF. This chain uses TRBV10-3 with TRBJ2-5; D might be TRBD1 (7 bases). Germline CDR1 reads ENHRY; CDR2 reads SYGVKD. V was clipped by 4 bases and J by 5 bases, with 11 bases between them. The CDR3 loop spans 13 amino acids.

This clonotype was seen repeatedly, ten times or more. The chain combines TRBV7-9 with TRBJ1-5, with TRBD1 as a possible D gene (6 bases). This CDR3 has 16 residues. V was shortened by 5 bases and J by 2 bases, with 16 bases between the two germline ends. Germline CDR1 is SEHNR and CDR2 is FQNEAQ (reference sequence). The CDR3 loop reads CASSLGGVSGNQPQHF. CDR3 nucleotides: TGTGCCAGCAGCCTAGGGGGAGTTTCGGGCAATCAGCCCCAGCATTTT.

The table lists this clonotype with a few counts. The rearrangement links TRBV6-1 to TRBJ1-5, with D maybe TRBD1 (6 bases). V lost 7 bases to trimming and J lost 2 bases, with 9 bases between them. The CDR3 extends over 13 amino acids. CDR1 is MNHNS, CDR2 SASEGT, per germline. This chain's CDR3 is CASTGQRNQPQHF. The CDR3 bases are TGTGCCAGCACGGGACAACGCAATCAGCCCCAGCATTTT.

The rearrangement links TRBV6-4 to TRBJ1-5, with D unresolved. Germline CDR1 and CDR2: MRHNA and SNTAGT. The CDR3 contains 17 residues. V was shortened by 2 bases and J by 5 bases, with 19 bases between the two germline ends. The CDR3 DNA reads TGTGCCAGCAGTGACCCCCCCGAATTAGGCGGCGATCAGCCCCAGCATTTT. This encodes CASSDPPELGGDQPQHF.

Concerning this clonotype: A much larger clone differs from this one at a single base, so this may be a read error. The CDR3 region is CSARDGATTEAFF. For the CDR3, the DNA is TGCAGTGCTAGAGATGGTGCTACCACTGAAGCTTTCTTT. This chain joins TRBV20-1 and TRBJ1-1; D uncertain. Trimming removed 0 bases at V and 4 bases at J, with 9 bases between. The CDR3 sequence is 13 residues long. In germline, CDR1 is DFQATT, CDR2 SNEGSKA (reference sequence).